This is a list of T cell receptor beta chains from one sample in a study of CD8 T cells in Susac syndrome. TCRdb reprocessed the immunoSEQ multiplex PCR reads via MiXCR and lists one record per CDR3 protein. The sample consists of roughly 52,000 distinct CDR3 sequences, roughly 94% of them appearing once. The material sequenced was CD8+ T cells from PBMCs. The receptors were sampled from a human donor with Susac syndrome. CDR3s include the opening cysteine and the closing phenylalanine or tryptophan. D genes are given only for firm matches. A clone size is listed for some rows: how often the clone was seen (once, few, many), or a class if it is expanded.

j_call clone_size d_call v_call cdr3_nt cdr3_aa
TRBJ2-6 few NA TRBV4-3 TGCGCCAGCAGCCAAGGGGGGCTTGGATCTGGGGCCAACGTCCTGACTTTC CASSQGGLGSGANVLTF
TRBJ2-3 NA NA TRBV27 TGTGCCAGCAGTTTATCGCGAGAAGATACGCAGTATTTT CASSLSREDTQYF
TRBJ2-3 NA TRBD2 TRBV4-2 TGTGCCAGCAGCCCAAAGCGGGGGGGTCCAGATACGCAGTATTTT CASSPKRGGPDTQYF
TRBJ2-3 NA TRBD2 TRBV12-3/TRBV12-4 TGTGCCAGCAGTTCGGGAGGGGTTTACACAGATACGCAGTATTTT CASSSGGVYTDTQYF
TRBJ2-1 NA NA TRBV5-6 TGTGCCAGCAGGCCACAGGGCTCCTACAATGAGCAGTTCTTC CASRPQGSYNEQFF
TRBJ2-7 NA NA TRBV7-6 TGTGCCAGCAGCTCAGTTTTGGGGAGCTCCTACGAGCAGTACTTC CASSSVLGSSYEQYF
TRBJ2-1 NA NA TRBV29-1 TGCAGCGTTGTTAGCAACGGTGAGCAGTTCTTC CSVVSNGEQFF
TRBJ1-2 NA TRBD1 TRBV9 TGTGCCAGCAGCGAGAGACAGGGGGCTTACTATGGCTACACCTTC CASSERQGAYYGYTF
TRBJ2-5 NA NA TRBV7-7 TGTGCCAGCAGCCAAATGAAAAGGGGAGAGACCCAGTACTTC CASSQMKRGETQYF
TRBJ2-7 NA NA TRBV5-6 TGTGCCAGCAGCTTGTTTGGCAGCTACGAGCAGTACTTC CASSLFGSYEQYF
TRBJ1-1 NA NA TRBV20-1 TGCAGTGCTGAAGCGAACACTGAAGCTTTCTTT CSAEANTEAFF
TRBJ1-5 NA NA TRBV2 TGTGCCAGCAGTGAGCAAGAGCAGCCCCAGCATTTT CASSEQEQPQHF
TRBJ1-4 NA NA TRBV29-1 TGCAGCGTTGACCCGGCGTCAGGGGATGAAAAACTGTTTTTT CSVDPASGDEKLFF
TRBJ2-4 NA NA TRBV6-5 TGTGCCAGCAGTTACCTAGCCAAAAACATTCAGTACTTC CASSYLAKNIQYF
TRBJ2-7 NA NA TRBV11-2 TGTGCCAGCAGCTTAGCCCAGGCCTACGAGCAGTACTTC CASSLAQAYEQYF
TRBJ2-7 NA NA TRBV19 TGTGCCAGTAGTATGTCGTCCAGCGCCTATTACGAGCAGTACTTC CASSMSSSAYYEQYF
TRBJ2-1 NA NA TRBV9 TGTGCCAGCAGCGTAGCTTTGAGCTCCTACAATGAGCAGTTCTTC CASSVALSSYNEQFF
TRBJ2-7 medium-sized NA TRBV7-9 TGTGCCAGTTCCCTCGGCTCCTACGAGCAGTACTTC CASSLGSYEQYF
TRBJ2-5 NA TRBD2 TRBV10-3 TGTGCCATCACGGCTCTAGCGGGGGGAACAGAGACCCAGTACTTC CAITALAGGTETQYF
TRBJ2-6 NA TRBD1 TRBV2 TGTGCCAGCAGTAGACGGACAGGGGGCCTTGGGGCCAACGTCCTGACTTTC CASSRRTGGLGANVLTF
TRBJ2-7 NA NA TRBV11-1 TGTGCCAGCAGCTTACCGGGGTACGAGCAGTACTTC CASSLPGYEQYF
TRBJ2-3 NA NA TRBV13 TGTGCCAGCAGCTTAGTGAACAGTGATACGCAGTATTTT CASSLVNSDTQYF
TRBJ1-1 NA NA TRBV30 TGTGCCTGGAGTGAAGCTTTCTTT CAWSEAFF
TRBJ2-1 NA TRBD2 TRBV19 TGTGCCAGTAAAGTACTAGCGGGGCCATACAATGAGCAGTTCTTC CASKVLAGPYNEQFF